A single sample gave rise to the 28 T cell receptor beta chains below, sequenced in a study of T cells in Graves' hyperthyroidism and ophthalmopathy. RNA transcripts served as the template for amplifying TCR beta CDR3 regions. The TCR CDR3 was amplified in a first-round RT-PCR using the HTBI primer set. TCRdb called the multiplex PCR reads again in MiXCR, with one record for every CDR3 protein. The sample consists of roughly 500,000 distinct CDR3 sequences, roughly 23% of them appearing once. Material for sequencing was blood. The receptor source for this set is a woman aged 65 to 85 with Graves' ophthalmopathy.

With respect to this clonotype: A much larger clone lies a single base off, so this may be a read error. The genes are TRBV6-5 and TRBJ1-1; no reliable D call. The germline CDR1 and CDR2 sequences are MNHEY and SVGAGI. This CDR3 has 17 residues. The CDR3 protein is CASSYSNSAAWNTEASF. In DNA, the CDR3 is TGTGCCAGCAGTTACTCGAATTCGGCCGCTTGGAACACTGAAGCTTCCTTT.

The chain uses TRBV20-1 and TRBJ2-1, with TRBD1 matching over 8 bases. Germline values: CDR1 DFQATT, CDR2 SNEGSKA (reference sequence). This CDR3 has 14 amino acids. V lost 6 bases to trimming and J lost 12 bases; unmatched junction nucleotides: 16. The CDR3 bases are TGCAGTGCCCCGGACAGGGACCCTCAAAAGGGGCAGTTCTTC. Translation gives CSAPDRDPQKGQFF.

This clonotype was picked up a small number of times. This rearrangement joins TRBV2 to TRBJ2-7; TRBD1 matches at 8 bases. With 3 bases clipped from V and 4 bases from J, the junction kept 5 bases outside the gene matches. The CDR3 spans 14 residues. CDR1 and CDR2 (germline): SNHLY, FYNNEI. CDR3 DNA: TGTGCCAGCAGTGAGGGGACAGGCCTTTACGAGCAGTACTTC. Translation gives CASSEGTGLYEQYF.

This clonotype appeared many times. The CDR3 here is CASSLQGRSNQPQHF. Here the CDR3 DNA reads TGTGCCAGCAGCCTGCAGGGCCGCAGCAATCAGCCCCAGCATTTT. The chain employs TRBV28 and TRBJ1-5; D possibly corresponds to TRBD1 (5 bases). Germline loops: CDR1 MDHEN, CDR2 SYDVKM. The CDR3 contains 15 residues. V shed 6 bases and J shed 1 base, with 13 bases lying between them.

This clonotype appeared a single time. The CDR3 protein is CASSQDTWRGNEKLFF. For the CDR3, the DNA is TGTGCCAGCAGCCAAGACACGTGGAGGGGGAATGAAAAACTGTTTTTT. The rearrangement links TRBV4-2 to TRBJ1-4; possible D gene TRBD1, 6 bases. V lost 0 bases to trimming and J lost 5 bases, with 13 bases between them. The V gene's germline CDR1 is LGHNA and CDR2 YNFKEQ. This CDR3 comprises 16 residues.

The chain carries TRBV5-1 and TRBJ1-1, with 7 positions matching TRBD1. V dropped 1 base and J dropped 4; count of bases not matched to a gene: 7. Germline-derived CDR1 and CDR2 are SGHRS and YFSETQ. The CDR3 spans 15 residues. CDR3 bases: TGCGCCAGCAGCTTGATGGACAGGTTGAGCACTGAAGCTTTCTTT. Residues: CASSLMDRLSTEAFF.

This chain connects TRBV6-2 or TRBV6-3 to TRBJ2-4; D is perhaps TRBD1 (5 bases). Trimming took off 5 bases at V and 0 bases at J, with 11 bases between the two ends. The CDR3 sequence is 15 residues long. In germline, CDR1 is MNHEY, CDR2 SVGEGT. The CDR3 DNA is TGTGCCAGCAGTCAGGGTCCGCTAGCCAAAAACATTCAGTACTTC. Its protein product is CASSQGPLAKNIQYF.

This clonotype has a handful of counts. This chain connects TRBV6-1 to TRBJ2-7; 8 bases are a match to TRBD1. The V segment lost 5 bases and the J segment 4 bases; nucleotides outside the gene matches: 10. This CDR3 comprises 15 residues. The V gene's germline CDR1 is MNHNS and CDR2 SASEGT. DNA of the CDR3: TGTGCCAGCAGTTCAAGTAGCAGGGGGCGGTACGAGCAGTACTTC. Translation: CASSSSSRGRYEQYF.

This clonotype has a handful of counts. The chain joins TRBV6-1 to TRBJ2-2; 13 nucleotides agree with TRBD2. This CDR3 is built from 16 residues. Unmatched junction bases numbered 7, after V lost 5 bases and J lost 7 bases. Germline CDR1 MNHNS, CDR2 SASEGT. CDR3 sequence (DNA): TGTGCCAGCAGTAGGACTAGCGGGAGCATGGGCGGGGAGCTGTTTTTT. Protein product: CASSRTSGSMGGELFF.

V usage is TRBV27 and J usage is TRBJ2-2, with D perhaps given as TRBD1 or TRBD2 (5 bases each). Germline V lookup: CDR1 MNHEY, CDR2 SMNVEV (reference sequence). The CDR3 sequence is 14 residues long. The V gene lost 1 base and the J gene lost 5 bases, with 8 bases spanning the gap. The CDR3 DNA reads TGTGCCAGCAGTTTATACGGGACGACCGGGGAGCTGTTTTTT. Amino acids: CASSLYGTTGELFF.

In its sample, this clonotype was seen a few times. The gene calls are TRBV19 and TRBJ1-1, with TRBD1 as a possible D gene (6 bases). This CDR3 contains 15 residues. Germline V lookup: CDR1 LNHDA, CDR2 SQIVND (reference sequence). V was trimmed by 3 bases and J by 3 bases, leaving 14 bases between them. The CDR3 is CASSMEGGADTEAFF. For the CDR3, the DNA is TGTGCCAGTAGTATGGAAGGGGGTGCGGACACTGAAGCTTTCTTT.

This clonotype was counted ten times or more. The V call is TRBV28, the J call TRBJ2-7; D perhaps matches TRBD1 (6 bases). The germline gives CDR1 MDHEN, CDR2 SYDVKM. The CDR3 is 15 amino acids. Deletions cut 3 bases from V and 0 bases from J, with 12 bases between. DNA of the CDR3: TGTGCCAGCAGTTTCAGGGGAGAGATCTCCTACGAGCAGTACTTC. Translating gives CASSFRGEISYEQYF.

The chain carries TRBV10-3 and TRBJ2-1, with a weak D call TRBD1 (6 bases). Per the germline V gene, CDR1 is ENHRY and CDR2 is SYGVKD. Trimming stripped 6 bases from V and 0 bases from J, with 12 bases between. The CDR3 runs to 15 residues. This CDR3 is CAIRSRDNSYNEQFF. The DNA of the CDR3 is TGTGCCATCAGGTCCCGGGACAACTCCTACAATGAGCAGTTCTTC.

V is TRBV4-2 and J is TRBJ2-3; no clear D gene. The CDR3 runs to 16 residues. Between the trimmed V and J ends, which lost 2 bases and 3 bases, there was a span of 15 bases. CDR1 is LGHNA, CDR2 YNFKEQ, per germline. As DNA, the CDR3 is TGTGCCAGCAGCCAAAGGTACCCCTTAGGGACAGATACGCAGTATTTT. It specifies CASSQRYPLGTDTQYF.

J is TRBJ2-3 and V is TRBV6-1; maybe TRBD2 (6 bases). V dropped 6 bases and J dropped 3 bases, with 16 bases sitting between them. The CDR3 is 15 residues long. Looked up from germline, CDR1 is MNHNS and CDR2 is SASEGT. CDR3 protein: CASSPVTGETDTQYF. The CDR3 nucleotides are TGTGCCAGCAGCCCAGTTACGGGGGAAACAGATACGCAGTATTTT.

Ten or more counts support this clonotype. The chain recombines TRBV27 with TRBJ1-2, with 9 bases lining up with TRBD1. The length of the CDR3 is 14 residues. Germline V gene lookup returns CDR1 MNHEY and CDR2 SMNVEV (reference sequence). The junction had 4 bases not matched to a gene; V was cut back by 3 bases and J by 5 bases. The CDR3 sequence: CASSFGDRGYGYTF. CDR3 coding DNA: TGTGCCAGCAGTTTTGGAGACAGGGGGTATGGCTACACCTTC.

For the CDR3, the DNA is TGCAGTGTCACCCCACGGGACCTCGATCAAGAGACCCAGTACTTC. Encoded protein: CSVTPRDLDQETQYF. The rearrangement links TRBV20-1 to TRBJ2-5; TRBD1 or TRBD2 may be the D gene (5 bases each). The V gene's germline CDR1 is DFQATT and CDR2 SNEGSKA (reference sequence). The V end was cut by 7 bases, the J end by 2 bases, with 20 bases between. CDR3 length: 15 residues.

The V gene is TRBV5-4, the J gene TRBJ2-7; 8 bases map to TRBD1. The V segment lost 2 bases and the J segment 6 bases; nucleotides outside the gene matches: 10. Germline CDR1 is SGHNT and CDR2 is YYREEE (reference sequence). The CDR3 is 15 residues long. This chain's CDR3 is CASSFGQGGFSEQYF. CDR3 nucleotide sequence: TGTGCCAGCAGCTTTGGACAGGGAGGTTTCTCCGAGCAGTACTTC. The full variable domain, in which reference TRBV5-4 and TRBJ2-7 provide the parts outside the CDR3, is ETGVTQSPTHLIKTRGQQVTLRCSSQSGHNTVSWYQQALGQGPQFIFQYYREEENGRGNFPPRFSGLQFPNYSSELNVNALELDDSALYLCASSFGQGGFSEQYFGPGTRLTVT.

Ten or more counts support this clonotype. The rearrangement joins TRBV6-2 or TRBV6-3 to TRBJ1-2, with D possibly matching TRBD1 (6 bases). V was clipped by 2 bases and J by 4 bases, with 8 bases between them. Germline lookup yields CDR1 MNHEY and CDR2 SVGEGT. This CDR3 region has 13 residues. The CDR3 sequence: CASSYGQFYGYTF. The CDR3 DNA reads TGTGCCAGCAGTTACGGACAGTTCTATGGCTACACCTTC.

The CDR3 coding sequence is TGTGCCACCAGTGATTCCCCCCGGGCGCCTTACGAGCAGTACGTC. Protein product: CATSDSPRAPYEQYV. The chain has TRBV24-1 and TRBJ2-7; D gene ambiguous. V lost 2 bases and J 4 bases, leaving 14 bases between the germline ends. Looked up from germline, CDR1 is KGHDR and CDR2 is SFDVKD. The CDR3 sequence is 15 residues long.

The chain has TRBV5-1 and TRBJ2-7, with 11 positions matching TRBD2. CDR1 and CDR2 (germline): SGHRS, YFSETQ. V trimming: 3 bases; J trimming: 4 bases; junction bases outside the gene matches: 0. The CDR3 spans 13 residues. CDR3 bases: TGCGCCAGCAGCTGGACTAGCGGGTACGAGCAGTACTTC. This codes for CASSWTSGYEQYF.

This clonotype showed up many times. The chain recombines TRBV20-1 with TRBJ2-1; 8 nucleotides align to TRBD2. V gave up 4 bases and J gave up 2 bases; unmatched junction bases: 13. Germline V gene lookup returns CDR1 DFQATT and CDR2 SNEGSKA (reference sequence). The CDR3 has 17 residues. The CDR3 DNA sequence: TGCAGTGCTATTGCCGCCTTCCCTAGCGGGCCCTACAATGAGCAGTTCTTC. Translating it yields CSAIAAFPSGPYNEQFF.

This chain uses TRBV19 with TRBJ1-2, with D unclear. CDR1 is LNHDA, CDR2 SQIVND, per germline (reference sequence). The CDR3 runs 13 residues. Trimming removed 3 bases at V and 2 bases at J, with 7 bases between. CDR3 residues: CASSIGVNYGYTF. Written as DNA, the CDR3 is TGTGCCAGTAGTATCGGCGTCAACTATGGCTACACCTTC.

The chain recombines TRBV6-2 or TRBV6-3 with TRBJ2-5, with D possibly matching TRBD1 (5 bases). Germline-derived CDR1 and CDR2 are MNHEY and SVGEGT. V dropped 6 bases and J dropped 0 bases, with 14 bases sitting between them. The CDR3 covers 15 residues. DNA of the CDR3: TGTGCCAGCAGGAGTACAGGAACGTACCAAGAGACCCAGTACTTC. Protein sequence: CASRSTGTYQETQYF.

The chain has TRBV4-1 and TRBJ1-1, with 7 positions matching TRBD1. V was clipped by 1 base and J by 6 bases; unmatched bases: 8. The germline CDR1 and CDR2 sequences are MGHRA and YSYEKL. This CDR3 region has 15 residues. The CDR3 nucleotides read TGCGCCAGCAGCCAAGGAACGAGGGGGCTACCTGAAGCTTTCTTT. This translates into CASSQGTRGLPEAFF.

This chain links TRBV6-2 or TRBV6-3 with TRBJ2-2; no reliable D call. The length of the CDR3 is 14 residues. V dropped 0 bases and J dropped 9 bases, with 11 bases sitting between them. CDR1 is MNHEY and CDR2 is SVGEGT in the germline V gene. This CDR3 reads CASSYSARLWELFF. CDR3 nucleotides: TGTGCCAGCAGTTACTCCGCGAGGTTGTGGGAGCTGTTTTTT.

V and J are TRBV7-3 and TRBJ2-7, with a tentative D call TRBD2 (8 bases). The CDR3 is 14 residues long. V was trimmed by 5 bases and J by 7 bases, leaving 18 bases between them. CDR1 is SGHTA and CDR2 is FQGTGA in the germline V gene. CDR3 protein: CASSPGGGLQEQYF. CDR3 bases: TGTGCCAGCAGCCCGGGAGGGGGCCTTCAAGAGCAGTACTTC.

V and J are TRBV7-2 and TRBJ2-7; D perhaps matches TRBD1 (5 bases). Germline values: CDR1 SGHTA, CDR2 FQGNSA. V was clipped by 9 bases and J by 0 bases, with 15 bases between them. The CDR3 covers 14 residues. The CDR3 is CASSIGASSYEQYF. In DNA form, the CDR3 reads TGTGCCAGTAGTATTGGGGCGAGCTCCTACGAGCAGTACTTC.